The 17 T cell receptor beta chains listed next were all sequenced from one sample in a study of CD8 T cells in ankylosing spondylitis. Each CDR3 protein is one row after TCRdb ran MiXCR on the 5' RACE reads. The table has 230,000 or so distinct CDR3 sequences, 20% to 30% seen once. The sample taken for sequencing was blood, either unsorted or a sorted T cell fraction (not recorded which). The receptors derive from a male donor with ankylosing spondylitis or in good health (not recorded which).

This clonotype was counted a few times. The rearrangement uses TRBV12-3 or TRBV12-4 and TRBJ1-5, with unresolved D. The CDR3 spans 14 residues. Deletions cut 5 bases from V and 1 base from J, with 9 bases between. CDR3 in amino acids: CASSRDGSNQPQHF. CDR3 nucleotides: TGTGCCAGCAGTCGTGACGGCAGCAATCAGCCCCAGCATTTT.

The genes are TRBV12-3 or TRBV12-4 and TRBJ2-3; TRBD2 agrees at 7 bases. Germline trimming cut 6 bases from V and 5 bases from J; bases unmatched to any gene: 8. The CDR3 runs 14 residues. The DNA for the CDR3 is TGTGCCAGCAGGTGGACTAGTTCGGGAGATACGCAGTATTTT. This encodes CASRWTSSGDTQYF.

This clonotype has a count of ten or more. The genes are TRBV18 and TRBJ2-5; TRBD1 matches at 7 bases. Germline CDR1 and CDR2: KGHSH and LQKENI. J was trimmed by 5 bases and V by 3 bases; bases with no gene match: 6. This CDR3 spans 14 amino acids. This CDR3 is CASSPTGFGETQYF. Here the CDR3 DNA reads TGTGCCAGCTCACCGACAGGGTTCGGGGAGACCCAGTACTTC. Drawing the rest from reference TRBV18 and TRBJ2-5, the complete variable domain is NAGVMQNPRHLVRRRGQEARLRCSPMKGHSHVYWYRQLPEEGLKFMVYLQKENIIDESGMPKERFSAEFPKEGPSILRIQQVVRGDSAAYFCASSPTGFGETQYFGPGTRLLVL.

This clonotype was counted a few times. The CDR3 coding sequence is TGCAGTGCTAGTGCCGGGGGGGGGAATGTCGGCCAGTACTTC. The encoded protein is CSASAGGGNVGQYF. This chain uses TRBV20-1 with TRBJ2-5, with 8 positions matching TRBD2. The CDR3 extends over 14 amino acids. Germline V CDR1 and CDR2: DFQATT, SNEGSKA (reference sequence). Losses at the gene ends were 3 bases for V and 10 bases for J; bases not matched to a gene: 13.

This clonotype occurred many times. The gene calls are TRBV20-1 and TRBJ1-2; D might be TRBD1 (6 bases). Germline values: CDR1 DFQATT, CDR2 SNEGSKA (reference sequence). This CDR3 is 13 amino acids long. Deletions cut 3 bases from V and 3 bases from J, with 11 bases between. The CDR3, as DNA: TGCAGTGCTAGTAACAACAGGGACTATGGCTACACCTTC. Protein sequence: CSASNNRDYGYTF.

The chain couples TRBV12-3 or TRBV12-4 to TRBJ1-2; possibly TRBD1 for D (6 bases). With 5 bases removed from V and 7 bases from J, the gap between germline ends came to 11 bases. The CDR3 is 12 residues long. The CDR3 DNA sequence: TGTGCCAGCAGTACAGGGTCTAGTGGCTACACCTTC. As protein: CASSTGSSGYTF.

This clonotype was observed a handful of times. The chain combines TRBV25-1 with TRBJ2-7; D is possibly TRBD1 (6 bases). CDR1 is MGHDK, CDR2 SYGVNS, per germline. This CDR3 is 14 amino acids long. The ends were cut back, 3 bases at V and 2 bases at J, with 11 bases in the middle. CDR3 coding DNA: TGTGCCAGCAGTGACCGACAGGAGACCTACGAGCAGTACTTC. Translating gives CASSDRQETYEQYF.

Only a few counts were recorded for this clonotype. The rearrangement uses TRBV20-1 and TRBJ2-7, with D perhaps TRBD1 or TRBD2 (6 bases each). The CDR3 runs to 15 residues. Germline CDR1 DFQATT, CDR2 SNEGSKA (reference sequence). Deletions cut 5 bases from V and 6 bases from J, with 23 bases between. The CDR3 DNA reads as TGCAGTGCTGGGGGCGGTGGGGGGAAAGCGCGCGAGCAGTACTTC. This codes for CSAGGGGGKAREQYF.

The chain uses TRBV18 and TRBJ2-5; D gene ambiguous. The CDR3 contains 15 residues. V was cut by 0 bases and J by 0 bases, with 8 bases left in between. Germline lookup yields CDR1 KGHSH and CDR2 LQKENI. CDR3 nucleotide sequence: TGTGCCAGCTCACCACCGATCCAGGACCAAGAGACCCAGTACTTC. Residues: CASSPPIQDQETQYF.

The chain recombines TRBV6-1 with TRBJ2-2; D perhaps matches TRBD2 (5 bases). The CDR3 has 14 amino acids. Germline CDR1 and CDR2: MNHNS and SASEGT. With 7 bases removed from V and 2 bases from J, the gap between germline ends came to 11 bases. DNA for the CDR3: TGTGCCAGCATGCGGGTTCCCAACACCGGGGAGCTGTTTTTT. It encodes CASMRVPNTGELFF.

This clonotype was counted a few times. The rearrangement links TRBV20-1 to TRBJ1-2; D is perhaps TRBD1 (6 bases). The ends were cut back, 7 bases at V and 6 bases at J, with 15 bases in the middle. CDR3 size: 12 residues. CDR1 is DFQATT and CDR2 is SNEGSKA in the germline V gene (reference sequence). The CDR3 nucleotides are TGCAGTGACCTTCTTCCAGGGGATGGCTACACCTTC. Protein product: CSDLLPGDGYTF.

The chain uses TRBV29-1 and TRBJ1-5, with D perhaps TRBD1 (5 bases). The CDR3 has 11 amino acids. V was cut by 5 bases and J by 11 bases, with 13 bases left in between. Per the germline V gene, CDR1 is SQVTM and CDR2 is ANQGSEA. CDR3 sequence: CSVSAGGAQHF. CDR3 bases: TGCAGCGTTTCCGCCGGGGGGGCCCAGCATTTT. Filled out from reference TRBV29-1 and TRBJ1-5, the complete variable domain reads SAVISQKPSRDICQRGTSLTIQCQVDSQVTMMFWYRQQPGQSLTLIATANQGSEATYESGFVIDKFPISRPNLTFSTLTVSNMSPEDSSIYLCSVSAGGAQHFGDGTRLSIL.

This chain uses TRBV6-2 or TRBV6-3 with TRBJ2-3; D unresolved. CDR1 and CDR2 from the germline V gene are MNHEY and SVGEGT. Trimming left V 2 bases short and J 4 bases short, with 13 bases between. The CDR3 sequence is 15 residues long. CDR3 bases: TGTGCCAGCAGTTACCCGATCGGCCCGTCAGATACGCAGTATTTT. Its protein product is CASSYPIGPSDTQYF.

V and J are TRBV28 and TRBJ2-3; unclear D gene. Germline V gene sequence: CDR1 MDHEN, CDR2 SYDVKM. V was clipped by 7 bases and J by 4 bases, with 6 bases between them. The CDR3 extends over 11 amino acids. CDR3 amino acids: CASMKADTQYF. Written as DNA, the CDR3 is TGTGCCAGCATGAAGGCAGATACGCAGTATTTT.

This clonotype showed up many times. The chain links TRBV7-2 to TRBJ2-2, with 11 nucleotides matching TRBD2. V trimming: 5 bases; J trimming: 3 bases; junction bases outside the gene matches: 2. This CDR3 comprises 15 residues. Germline CDR1 and CDR2: SGHTA and FQGNSA. CDR3 amino acids: CASSVLAGDTGELFF. The CDR3 region has the DNA TGTGCCAGCAGCGTACTAGCGGGGGACACCGGGGAGCTGTTTTTT.

The chain has TRBV20-1 and TRBJ2-3, with TRBD2 matching over 10 bases. The J segment lost 4 bases and the V segment lost 4 bases, leaving 5 bases of the junction unmatched. Germline CDR1 and CDR2: DFQATT and SNEGSKA (reference sequence). The CDR3 has 14 residues. The CDR3 DNA is TGCAGTGCTATAAGCGGGGGGGCTTCAGATACGCAGTATTTT. Protein product: CSAISGGASDTQYF.

This clonotype was seen ten or more times. The chain combines TRBV7-9 with TRBJ1-6; D is undetermined. Between the trimmed V and J ends, which lost 3 bases and 5 bases, there was a span of 8 bases. Per the germline V gene, CDR1 is SEHNR and CDR2 is FQNEAQ (reference sequence). This CDR3 has 14 amino acids. CDR3 sequence reads: CASSFQQNNSPLHF. In DNA, the CDR3 is TGTGCCAGCAGCTTCCAACAGAATAATTCACCCCTCCACTTT. Variable domain in full (rest from reference TRBV7-9 and TRBJ1-6): DTGVSQNPRHKITKRGQNVTFRCDPISEHNRLYWYRQTLGQGPEFLTYFQNEAQLEKSRLLSDRFSAERPKGSFSTLEIQRTEQGDSAMYLCASSFQQNNSPLHFGNGTRLTVT.